This T cell receptor beta chain emerged from a study of beta chain features in type 1 diabetes. Overall study results and limits: In every one of the four CD4+ subsets, TCRB CDR3s were moderately but significantly shorter in Type 1 diabetes patients.

The germline V gene has CDR1 SGHDT and CDR2 YYEEEE. This CDR3 is 15 amino acids long. V lost 1 base and J lost 2, with 12 bases in between. Every isolated RNA sample was fully reverse transcribed, so sequencing captured expressed TCRB transcripts. Reads for stem cell-like memory T cell samples averaged approximately 1 million. Sequencing used immunoSEQ multiplex PCR; TCRdb keeps in-frame clones, though not all of them. Of around 50,000 clones in the sample, 35% to 55% were seen once. There are a few counts of this clone. Its antigen is not known. The V and J genes are TRBV5-6 and TRBJ1-2; perhaps TRBD1 as D (6 bases). Sequences were obtained from stem cell memory CD4+ T cells from blood. The sequence came from a man aged 25-40 years with type 1 diabetes. This CDR3 is CASSLTGKVNYGYTF. DNA of the CDR3: TGTGCCAGCAGCTTGACAGGGAAAGTCAACTATGGCTACACCTTC.